These T cell receptor beta chains were read from a single sample in a study of monozygotic twins with inflammatory bowel disease. TCRdb re-called the 5' RACE reads and catalogs CDR3 proteins one per entry, DNA excluded. Its clone listing holds about 380,000 distinct CDR3 sequences. The specimen was blood. Every receptor here comes from a human donor with ulcerative colitis or Crohn's disease, or a healthy co-twin of an affected twin (not recorded which). Both conserved end residues are part of each CDR3.

TRBV27,TRBJ1-1,CASSFQTGVNTEAFF
TRBV18,TRBJ2-7,CASSPGGQPGYEQYF
TRBV4-1,TRBJ1-5,CASSHPLDRGDQPQHF
TRBV25-1,TRBJ1-4,CASSARQFRGEKLFF
TRBV27,TRBJ2-5,CASRDRGLETQYF
TRBV28,TRBJ2-3,CASSRPGQTQYF
TRBV6-1,TRBJ1-2,CASSQGRILNYGYTF
TRBV18,TRBJ2-7,CASSPIQATDSYEQYF
TRBV7-9,TRBJ2-3,CASSLVGYPSTDTQYF
TRBV11-2,TRBJ2-3,CASSSPRTSGGAADTQYF
TRBV6-5,TRBJ2-3,CASSLAATGGQDTQYF
TRBV4-3,TRBJ2-7,CASSRTGGAGAYEQYF
TRBV20-1,TRBJ1-5,CSASLGNQPQHF
TRBV7-7,TRBJ2-2,CASSLGRGDNTGELFF
TRBV27,TRBJ2-3,CASSLASGESTDTQYF
TRBV20-1,TRBJ1-1,CSARLDGEAFF
TRBV25-1,TRBJ2-5,CASSEFRGAQETQYF